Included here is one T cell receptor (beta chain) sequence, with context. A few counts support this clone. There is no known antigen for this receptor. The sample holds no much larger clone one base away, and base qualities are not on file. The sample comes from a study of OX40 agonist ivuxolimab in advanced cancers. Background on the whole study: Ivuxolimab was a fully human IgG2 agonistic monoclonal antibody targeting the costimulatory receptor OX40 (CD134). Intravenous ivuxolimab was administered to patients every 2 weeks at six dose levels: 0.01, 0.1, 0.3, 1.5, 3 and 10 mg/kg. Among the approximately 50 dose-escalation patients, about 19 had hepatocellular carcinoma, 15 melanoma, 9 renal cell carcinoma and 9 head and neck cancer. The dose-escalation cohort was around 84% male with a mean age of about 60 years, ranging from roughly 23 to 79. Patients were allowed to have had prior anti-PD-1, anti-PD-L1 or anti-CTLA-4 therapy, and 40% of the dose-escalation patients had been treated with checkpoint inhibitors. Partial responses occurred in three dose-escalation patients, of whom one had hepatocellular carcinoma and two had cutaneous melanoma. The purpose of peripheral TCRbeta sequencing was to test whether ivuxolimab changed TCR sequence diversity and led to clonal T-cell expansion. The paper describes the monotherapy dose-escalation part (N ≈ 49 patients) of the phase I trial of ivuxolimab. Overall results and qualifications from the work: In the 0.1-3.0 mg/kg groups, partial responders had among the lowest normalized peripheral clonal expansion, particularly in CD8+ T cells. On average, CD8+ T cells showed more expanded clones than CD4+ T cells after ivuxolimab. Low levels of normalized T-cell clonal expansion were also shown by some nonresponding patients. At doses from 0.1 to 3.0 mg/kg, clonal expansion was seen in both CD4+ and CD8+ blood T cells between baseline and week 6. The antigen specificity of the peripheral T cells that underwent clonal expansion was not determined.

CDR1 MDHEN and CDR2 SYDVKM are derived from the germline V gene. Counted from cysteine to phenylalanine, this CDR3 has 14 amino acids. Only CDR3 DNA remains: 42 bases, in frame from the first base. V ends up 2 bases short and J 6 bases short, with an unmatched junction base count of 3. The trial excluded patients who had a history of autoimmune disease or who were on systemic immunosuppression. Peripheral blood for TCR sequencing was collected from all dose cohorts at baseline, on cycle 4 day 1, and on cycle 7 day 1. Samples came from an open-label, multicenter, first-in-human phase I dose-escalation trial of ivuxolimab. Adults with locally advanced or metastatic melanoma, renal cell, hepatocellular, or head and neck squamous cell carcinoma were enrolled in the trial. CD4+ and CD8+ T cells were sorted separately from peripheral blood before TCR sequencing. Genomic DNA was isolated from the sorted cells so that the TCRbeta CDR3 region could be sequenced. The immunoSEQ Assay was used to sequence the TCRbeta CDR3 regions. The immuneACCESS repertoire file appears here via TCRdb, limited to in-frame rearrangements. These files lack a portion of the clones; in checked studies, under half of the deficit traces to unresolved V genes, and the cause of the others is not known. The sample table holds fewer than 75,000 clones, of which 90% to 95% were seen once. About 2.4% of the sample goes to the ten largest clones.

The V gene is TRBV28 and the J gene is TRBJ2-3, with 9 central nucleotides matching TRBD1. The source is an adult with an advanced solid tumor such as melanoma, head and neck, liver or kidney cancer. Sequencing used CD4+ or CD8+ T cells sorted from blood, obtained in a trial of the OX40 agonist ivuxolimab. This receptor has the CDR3 CASSLDGTGDTQYF. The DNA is TGTGCCAGCAGTTTAGACGGGACAGGGGATACGCAGTATTTT.